This TCR beta chain comes out of a study of T-cell memory formation after mild COVID-19. Overall study results and limits: Contracting CD4+ clones were located mainly in CM and EM, and CD8+ clones in EMRA. Memory from before infection featured some responding clones, which suggests cross-reactive memory joined. Clones that contracted from day 15 to 85 were balanced CD4/CD8, while later expanders leaned CD4+.

The germline gives CDR1 SGHNT, CDR2 YENEEA. The CDR3 runs 13 residues. Amplification by 5'RACE using constant-segment primers produced TCR alpha and TCR beta cDNA libraries that carried sample barcodes and UMIs. In TCRdb, the 5' RACE reads were re-called with MiXCR into one record per CDR3 protein. Of roughly 600,000 distinct CDR3 sequences detected, roughly 18% appear once; the ten largest clones hold about 12%. On this clonotype itself: Its specificity is not known. A junction end diverges from the germline sequence, so it may reflect a read error.

What was sequenced was PBMCs or a T cell subset sorted from them (not recorded which). The clonotype comes from an adult woman who had mild COVID-19 (a few samples of this study predate the infection). Cell type and time point are not known. The chain employs TRBV11-3 and TRBJ2-6, with a possible D match to TRBD2 (7 bases). In DNA form, the CDR3 reads TGTGCCAGCAGCTTAAGGGGGGAGGGAGTCCCGACTTTC. Protein product: CASSLRGEGVPTF.